Listed below are T cell receptor beta chains from one sample, sequenced in a study of blood T cell repertoires in COVID-19. Data came from immunoSEQ multiplex PCR; TCRdb stores just in-frame clones and leaves some out. The sample has approximately 82,000 clones; about 89% are singletons. The specimen was PBMCs or T cells enriched from blood (not recorded which). These receptor sequences come from a woman aged 50 to 60 with acute COVID-19. Both conserved end residues are part of each CDR3. D genes are given only for firm matches. Size is omitted from some rows. Given values are once, few, many or a class for expanded clones.

abundance: .; d_gene: .; v_gene: TRBV4-1; j_gene: TRBJ2-5; CDR3aa: CASSQDTGYLETQYF; CDR3nt: TGCGCCAGCAGCCAAGATACAGGTTATTTGGAGACCCAGTACTTC
abundance: .; d_gene: .; v_gene: TRBV24-1; j_gene: TRBJ2-5; CDR3aa: CATSDYQETQYF; CDR3nt: TGTGCCACCAGTGACTATCAAGAGACCCAGTACTTC
abundance: .; d_gene: TRBD1; v_gene: TRBV7-2; j_gene: TRBJ2-1; CDR3aa: CASSPRQGAYNEQFF; CDR3nt: TGTGCCAGCAGCCCCAGACAGGGGGCTTACAATGAGCAGTTCTTC
abundance: .; d_gene: TRBD2; v_gene: TRBV30; j_gene: TRBJ2-5; CDR3aa: CAWSWTSGRGTQYF; CDR3nt: TGTGCCTGGAGTTGGACTAGCGGGAGAGGGACCCAGTACTTC
abundance: .; d_gene: TRBD2; v_gene: TRBV7-6; j_gene: TRBJ2-3; CDR3aa: CASSLMASGTTDTQYF; CDR3nt: TGTGCCAGCAGCTTAATGGCTAGCGGGACAACAGATACGCAGTATTTT
abundance: .; d_gene: .; v_gene: TRBV19; j_gene: TRBJ1-2; CDR3aa: CASSIENAGINGYTF; CDR3nt: TGTGCCAGTAGTATTGAGAATGCAGGGATCAATGGCTACACCTTC
abundance: .; d_gene: TRBD1; v_gene: TRBV12-3/TRBV12-4; j_gene: TRBJ2-5; CDR3aa: CASSRQGAETQYF; CDR3nt: TGTGCCAGCTCTCGACAGGGAGCAGAGACCCAGTACTTC
abundance: .; d_gene: .; v_gene: TRBV7-6; j_gene: TRBJ2-5; CDR3aa: CASSLQGQETQYF; CDR3nt: TGTGCCAGCAGCCTACAGGGACAAGAGACCCAGTACTTC
abundance: few; d_gene: TRBD1; v_gene: TRBV7-2; j_gene: TRBJ1-2; CDR3aa: CASSSQGRRAANYGYTF; CDR3nt: TGTGCCAGCAGCTCACAGGGGCGAAGGGCGGCTAACTATGGCTACACCTTC
abundance: .; d_gene: TRBD2; v_gene: TRBV19; j_gene: TRBJ2-1; CDR3aa: CASSMRGGPYNEQFF; CDR3nt: TGTGCCAGTAGTATGAGGGGAGGGCCCTACAATGAGCAGTTCTTC
abundance: .; d_gene: TRBD2; v_gene: TRBV5-6; j_gene: TRBJ2-3; CDR3aa: CASSTSLAGGADTQYF; CDR3nt: TGTGCCAGCAGTACCTCCCTAGCGGGAGGGGCAGATACGCAGTATTTT
abundance: .; d_gene: .; v_gene: TRBV12-3/TRBV12-4; j_gene: TRBJ2-2; CDR3aa: CASSANTGELFF; CDR3nt: TGTGCCAGTTCAGCGAACACCGGGGAGCTGTTTTTT
abundance: .; d_gene: .; v_gene: TRBV19; j_gene: TRBJ1-3; CDR3aa: CASQRSGTGNTIYF; CDR3nt: TGTGCCAGTCAGAGGTCGGGAACTGGAAACACCATATATTTT
abundance: few; d_gene: TRBD2; v_gene: TRBV3-1/TRBV3-2; j_gene: TRBJ2-1; CDR3aa: CASSQDTLAGDEQFF; CDR3nt: TGTGCCAGCAGCCAAGATACATTAGCGGGAGATGAGCAGTTCTTC
abundance: .; d_gene: .; v_gene: TRBV4-2; j_gene: TRBJ2-2; CDR3aa: CASSLNPSGGGTGELFF; CDR3nt: TGTGCCAGCAGCCTGAATCCTAGCGGAGGGGGCACCGGGGAGCTGTTTTTT
abundance: .; d_gene: TRBD2; v_gene: TRBV7-3; j_gene: TRBJ2-5; CDR3aa: CASSLQPGGGQETQYF; CDR3nt: TGTGCCAGCAGCCTCCAACCGGGGGGTGGCCAAGAGACCCAGTACTTC
abundance: .; d_gene: .; v_gene: TRBV19; j_gene: TRBJ2-2; CDR3aa: CASSIVGAANTGELFF; CDR3nt: TGTGCCAGTAGTATAGTTGGGGCGGCGAACACCGGGGAGCTGTTTTTT
abundance: few; d_gene: .; v_gene: TRBV21-1; j_gene: TRBJ2-3; CDR3aa: CASTKKGLASDTQYF; CDR3nt: TGTGCCAGCACCAAAAAGGGACTAGCATCCGATACGCAGTATTTT
abundance: .; d_gene: TRBD2; v_gene: TRBV5-5; j_gene: TRBJ2-1; CDR3aa: CASSLEAGGGNEQFF; CDR3nt: TGTGCCAGCAGCTTGGAAGCGGGAGGGGGGAATGAGCAGTTCTTC
abundance: .; d_gene: TRBD1; v_gene: TRBV2; j_gene: TRBJ1-6; CDR3aa: CASSFQGGITFSLHF; CDR3nt: TGTGCCAGCAGTTTCCAGGGGGGTATTACGTTCTCCCTCCACTTT
abundance: .; d_gene: .; v_gene: TRBV7-9; j_gene: TRBJ2-7; CDR3aa: CASSLVSEQYF; CDR3nt: TGTGCCAGCAGCTTAGTTAGCGAGCAGTACTTC
abundance: .; d_gene: TRBD1; v_gene: TRBV6-5; j_gene: TRBJ2-1; CDR3aa: CASSLGQGGYNEQFF; CDR3nt: TGTGCCAGCAGCCTAGGACAGGGTGGATACAATGAGCAGTTCTTC
abundance: .; d_gene: .; v_gene: TRBV9; j_gene: TRBJ1-6; CDR3aa: CASSPALGHDSYNSPLHF; CDR3nt: TGTGCCAGCAGCCCCGCCCTTGGGCACGACTCCTATAATTCACCCCTCCACTTT
abundance: .; d_gene: TRBD1; v_gene: TRBV27; j_gene: TRBJ1-1; CDR3aa: CASSPMTGGKGGLTGEAFF; CDR3nt: TGTGCCAGCAGTCCGATGACAGGGGGTAAGGGGGGCCTAACGGGTGAAGCTTTCTTT
abundance: .; d_gene: TRBD1; v_gene: TRBV7-8; j_gene: TRBJ1-2; CDR3aa: CASSPPGQAYGYTF; CDR3nt: TGTGCCAGCAGCCCCCCGGGACAGGCATATGGCTACACCTTC
abundance: .; d_gene: .; v_gene: TRBV3-1/TRBV3-2; j_gene: TRBJ1-5; CDR3aa: CASSPQENQPQHF; CDR3nt: TGTGCCAGCAGCCCACAAGAAAATCAGCCCCAGCATTTT
abundance: .; d_gene: .; v_gene: TRBV25-1; j_gene: TRBJ2-5; CDR3aa: CASSDLLTGAQETQYF; CDR3nt: TGTGCCAGCAGTGACCTCCTGACAGGCGCACAAGAGACCCAGTACTTC
abundance: .; d_gene: .; v_gene: TRBV30; j_gene: TRBJ2-5; CDR3aa: CAWSSGGWETQYF; CDR3nt: TGTGCCTGGAGCTCCGGGGGATGGGAGACCCAGTACTTC
abundance: .; d_gene: .; v_gene: TRBV11-3; j_gene: TRBJ2-1; CDR3aa: CASSKADLLYNEQFF; CDR3nt: TGTGCCAGCAGCAAGGCTGACTTGCTCTACAATGAGCAGTTCTTC
abundance: .; d_gene: TRBD1; v_gene: TRBV29-1; j_gene: TRBJ1-4; CDR3aa: CSVAGTGSFTSIF; CDR3nt: TGCAGCGTTGCCGGGACAGGGTCGTTTACTTCCATTTTT
abundance: .; d_gene: .; v_gene: TRBV27; j_gene: TRBJ2-2; CDR3aa: CASSASGTGELFF; CDR3nt: TGTGCCAGCAGTGCGAGCGGAACCGGGGAGCTGTTTTTT
abundance: few; d_gene: .; v_gene: TRBV19; j_gene: TRBJ1-1; CDR3aa: CASSTQQGTEAFF; CDR3nt: TGTGCCAGTAGTACCCAACAGGGAACTGAAGCTTTCTTT
abundance: .; d_gene: .; v_gene: TRBV27; j_gene: TRBJ1-5; CDR3aa: CASSQGFNQPQHF; CDR3nt: TGTGCCAGCAGTCAGGGTTTTAATCAGCCCCAGCATTTT
abundance: .; d_gene: .; v_gene: TRBV12-3/TRBV12-4; j_gene: TRBJ1-6; CDR3aa: CASSLGRSPLHF; CDR3nt: TGTGCCAGCAGTTTAGGGAGGTCACCCCTCCACTTT
abundance: .; d_gene: .; v_gene: TRBV11-2; j_gene: TRBJ1-3; CDR3aa: CASSLGGLQGNTIYF; CDR3nt: TGTGCCAGCAGCTTAGGGGGGCTGCAGGGAAACACCATATATTTT
abundance: .; d_gene: TRBD2; v_gene: TRBV5-1; j_gene: TRBJ2-4; CDR3aa: CASSLSWTSVQNIQYF; CDR3nt: TGCGCCAGCAGCTTGAGTTGGACTAGCGTTCAGAACATTCAGTACTTC
abundance: .; d_gene: TRBD1; v_gene: TRBV5-1; j_gene: TRBJ2-5; CDR3aa: CASGATGFFETQYF; CDR3nt: TGCGCCAGCGGAGCGACAGGGTTCTTTGAGACCCAGTACTTC
abundance: .; d_gene: .; v_gene: TRBV19; j_gene: TRBJ2-5; CDR3aa: CASSMAETQYF; CDR3nt: TGTGCCAGTAGTATGGCAGAGACCCAGTACTTC
abundance: .; d_gene: TRBD1; v_gene: TRBV6-5; j_gene: TRBJ1-2; CDR3aa: CASSLTTGEPTF; CDR3nt: TGTGCCAGCAGTTTGACGACAGGGGAGCCCACCTTC
abundance: .; d_gene: .; v_gene: TRBV5-4; j_gene: TRBJ2-7; CDR3aa: CASSGARGAFTYEQYF; CDR3nt: TGTGCCAGCAGCGGGGCCCGGGGGGCATTTACCTACGAGCAGTACTTC
abundance: .; d_gene: TRBD1; v_gene: TRBV7-9; j_gene: TRBJ1-4; CDR3aa: CASSLSDRATNEKLFF; CDR3nt: TGTGCCAGCAGCCTCTCGGACAGGGCAACTAATGAAAAACTGTTTTTT
abundance: .; d_gene: TRBD1; v_gene: TRBV11-3; j_gene: TRBJ2-5; CDR3aa: CASSLGNRGLGETQYF; CDR3nt: TGTGCCAGCAGCTTAGGTAACAGGGGGCTCGGAGAGACCCAGTACTTC
abundance: .; d_gene: TRBD2; v_gene: TRBV7-2; j_gene: TRBJ2-7; CDR3aa: CASSGTRSSFEQYF; CDR3nt: TGTGCCAGCAGCGGGACTAGGTCCTCCTTCGAGCAGTACTTC
abundance: few; d_gene: .; v_gene: TRBV19; j_gene: TRBJ2-3; CDR3aa: CASSIGQPTDTQYF; CDR3nt: TGTGCCAGTAGTATTGGACAGCCCACAGATACGCAGTATTTT
abundance: .; d_gene: TRBD1; v_gene: TRBV30; j_gene: TRBJ2-7; CDR3aa: CAWTQGQGRSYEQYF; CDR3nt: TGTGCCTGGACCCAAGGACAGGGGCGGTCCTACGAGCAGTACTTC
abundance: once; d_gene: TRBD2; v_gene: TRBV28; j_gene: TRBJ2-5; CDR3aa: CASTNSLAGNQETQYF; CDR3nt: TGTGCCAGCACTAACTCACTAGCGGGGAACCAAGAGACCCAGTACTTC
abundance: .; d_gene: .; v_gene: TRBV11-2; j_gene: TRBJ2-7; CDR3aa: CASSLSSGQYF; CDR3nt: TGTGCCAGCAGCTTATCTTCGGGGCAGTACTTC
abundance: .; d_gene: TRBD2; v_gene: TRBV19; j_gene: TRBJ2-7; CDR3aa: CASTPGGARYEQYF; CDR3nt: TGTGCCAGTACCCCCGGGGGGGCAAGATACGAGCAGTACTTC
abundance: .; d_gene: TRBD2; v_gene: TRBV5-1; j_gene: TRBJ2-1; CDR3aa: CASSLAVGEGPPEQFF; CDR3nt: TGCGCCAGCAGCTTGGCCGTGGGGGAGGGCCCCCCGGAGCAGTTCTTC
abundance: once; d_gene: TRBD2; v_gene: TRBV14; j_gene: TRBJ2-7; CDR3aa: CASSPGLAGGPIRSYEQYF; CDR3nt: TGTGCCAGCAGCCCCGGACTAGCGGGAGGGCCTATTCGTTCCTACGAGCAGTACTTC
abundance: .; d_gene: .; v_gene: TRBV11-2; j_gene: TRBJ2-7; CDR3aa: CASREDYEQYF; CDR3nt: TGTGCCAGCCGGGAAGACTACGAGCAGTACTTC
abundance: .; d_gene: TRBD2; v_gene: TRBV19; j_gene: TRBJ2-1; CDR3aa: CASTPILAGPNEQFF; CDR3nt: TGTGCCAGTACCCCAATTCTAGCGGGTCCCAATGAGCAGTTCTTC
abundance: few; d_gene: TRBD1; v_gene: TRBV13; j_gene: TRBJ1-1; CDR3aa: CASSLGTVPTEAFF; CDR3nt: TGTGCCAGCAGCCTGGGGACAGTTCCCACTGAAGCTTTCTTT
abundance: .; d_gene: .; v_gene: TRBV19; j_gene: TRBJ1-1; CDR3aa: CASSIGGGMNTEAFF; CDR3nt: TGTGCCAGTAGTATCGGGGGGGGGATGAACACTGAAGCTTTCTTT
abundance: .; d_gene: TRBD2; v_gene: TRBV6-1; j_gene: TRBJ2-3; CDR3aa: CASSESGLAGGTDTQYF; CDR3nt: TGTGCCAGCAGTGAGTCGGGACTAGCGGGAGGCACAGATACGCAGTATTTT
abundance: once; d_gene: .; v_gene: TRBV5-1; j_gene: TRBJ1-6; CDR3aa: CASSTGSGNSPLHF; CDR3nt: TGCGCCAGCAGCACAGGGTCCGGTAATTCACCCCTCCACTTT
abundance: .; d_gene: .; v_gene: TRBV4-3; j_gene: TRBJ2-3; CDR3aa: CASSQETGYTDTQYF; CDR3nt: TGCGCCAGCAGCCAAGAGACGGGTTACACAGATACGCAGTATTTT